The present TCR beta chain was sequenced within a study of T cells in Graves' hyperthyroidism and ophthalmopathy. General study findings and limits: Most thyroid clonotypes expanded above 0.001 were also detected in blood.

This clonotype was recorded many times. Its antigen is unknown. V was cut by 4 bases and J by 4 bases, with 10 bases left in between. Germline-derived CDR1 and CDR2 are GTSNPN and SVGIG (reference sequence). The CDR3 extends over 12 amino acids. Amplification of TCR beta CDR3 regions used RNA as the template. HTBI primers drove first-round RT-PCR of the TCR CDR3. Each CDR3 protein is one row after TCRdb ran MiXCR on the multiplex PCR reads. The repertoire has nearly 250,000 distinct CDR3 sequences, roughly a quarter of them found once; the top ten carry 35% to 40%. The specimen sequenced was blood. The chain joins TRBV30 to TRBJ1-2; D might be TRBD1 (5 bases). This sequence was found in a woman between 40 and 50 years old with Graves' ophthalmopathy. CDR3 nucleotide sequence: TGTGCCTGGACGCACGACAGCTATGGCTACACCTTC. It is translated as CAWTHDSYGYTF.